This T cell receptor (beta chain) emerged from a study of immune evolution from preneoplasia to lung adenocarcinoma. The length of the CDR3 is 15 residues. CDR1 is SGHRS and CDR2 is YFSETQ in the germline V gene. V shed 0 bases and J shed 4 bases, with 14 bases lying between them. Sequenced by immunoSEQ multiplex PCR; TCRdb stores in-frame clones only, minus some. This repertoire shows tens of thousands of clones, 74% found once; its top ten account for around 6.5%. The sequence was obtained from a person between 60 and 69 years old with lung adenocarcinoma. The chain carries TRBV5-1 and TRBJ2-7, with D hard to call. Sequencing used FFPE invasive lung adenocarcinoma tissue. CDR3 DNA sequence: TGCGCCAGCAGCTTGGCCATAGGTACGGGTTACGAGCAGTACTTC. Translating it yields CASSLAIGTGYEQYF.